This T cell receptor beta chain was recorded in a study of blood T cell repertoires in COVID-19. At the level of the study: In each case, the material was cDNA or gDNA derived from T cells, B-cell-depleted T cells, or PBMCs.

TCRdb's table, derived via immunoSEQ multiplex PCR, lists solely in-frame clones and lacks some. The sample comprises more than 95,000 clones, roughly nine tenths of which are singletons, and 6.2% rests with the top ten. Sequencing was performed on peripheral blood. The clonotype was recovered from a human donor in a cohort sampled during active COVID-19.

The CDR3 protein is CASSLGGGENSPLHF. The CDR3 coding sequence is TGCGCCAGCAGCTTAGGAGGGGGCGAGAATTCACCCCTCCACTTT. V and J are TRBV5-1 and TRBJ1-6, with 7 bases that match TRBD1. The ends lost 2 bases at V and 7 bases at J; junction bases unmatched: 6. This CDR3 contains 15 residues. Germline lookup yields CDR1 SGHRS and CDR2 YFSETQ.